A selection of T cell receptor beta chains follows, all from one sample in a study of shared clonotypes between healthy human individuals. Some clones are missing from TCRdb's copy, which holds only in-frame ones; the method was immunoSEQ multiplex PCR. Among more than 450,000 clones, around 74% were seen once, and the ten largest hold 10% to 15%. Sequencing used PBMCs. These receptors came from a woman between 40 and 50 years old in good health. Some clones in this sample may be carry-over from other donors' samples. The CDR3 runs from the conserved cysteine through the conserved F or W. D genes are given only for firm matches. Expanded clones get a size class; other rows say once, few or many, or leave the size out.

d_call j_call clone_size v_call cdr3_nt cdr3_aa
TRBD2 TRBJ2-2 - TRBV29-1 TGCAGCGCAATAAGCGGGAGCTACACCGGGGAGCTGTTTTTT CSAISGSYTGELFF
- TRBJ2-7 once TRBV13 TGTGCCAGCAGCCCCCGACAGGATCCCTACGAGCAGTACTTC CASSPRQDPYEQYF
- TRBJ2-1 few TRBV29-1 TGCAGCGTTGATCCGTCAGGGAGGTATCGTGAGCAGTTCTTC CSVDPSGRYREQFF
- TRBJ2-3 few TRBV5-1 TGCGCCAGCAGCTTGAACAGTCCTAGCACAGATACGCAGTATTTT CASSLNSPSTDTQYF
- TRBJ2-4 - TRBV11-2 TGTGCCAGCAGCTTAGAAAGGGGCAGGGGTGACATTCAGTACTTC CASSLERGRGDIQYF
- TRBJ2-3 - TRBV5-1 TGCGCCAGCAGCTTGCAGTCGGAGAAAGATACGCAGTATTTT CASSLQSEKDTQYF
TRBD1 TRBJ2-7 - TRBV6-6 TGTGCCAGCAGTTACCGACAGGGAACCTACGAGCAGTACTTC CASSYRQGTYEQYF
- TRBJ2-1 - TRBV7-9 TGTGCCAGCAGCTTCCAGGGGCTGTTCAATGAGCAGTTCTTC CASSFQGLFNEQFF
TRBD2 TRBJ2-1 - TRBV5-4 TGTGCCAGCAGCTCCGGACTAGCGGGAGTTCGTTACAATGAGCAGTTCTTC CASSSGLAGVRYNEQFF
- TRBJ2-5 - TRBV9 TGTGCCAGCAGCGTAGAACCAGTACGCCAAGAGACCCAGTACTTC CASSVEPVRQETQYF
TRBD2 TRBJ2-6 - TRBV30 TGTGCCTGGAGTAGCGGGGGCTCTGGGGCCAACGTCCTGACTTTC CAWSSGGSGANVLTF
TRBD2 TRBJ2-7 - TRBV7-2 TGTGCCAGCAGCGTTACTAGCGGACAGCAGAACGAGCAGTACTTC CASSVTSGQQNEQYF
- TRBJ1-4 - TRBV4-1 TGCGCCAGCAGAAGACAGTATAATGAAAAACTGTTTTTT CASRRQYNEKLFF
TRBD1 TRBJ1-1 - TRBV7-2 TGTGCCAGCAGCCGATGGACAGGGAGGAACACTGAAGCTTTCTTT CASSRWTGRNTEAFF
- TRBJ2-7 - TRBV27 TGTGCCAGCAGTTTAAACCGAGCGGAGCAGTACTTC CASSLNRAEQYF
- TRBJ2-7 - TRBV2 TGTGCCAGCAGTGAAATGCCGGGATTCGAGCAGTACTTC CASSEMPGFEQYF
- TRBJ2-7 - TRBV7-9 TGTGCCAGCAGCTTGACGGGAGTTCCCTACGAGCAGTACTTC CASSLTGVPYEQYF
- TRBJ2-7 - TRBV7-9 TGTGCCAGCAGCGCAACTAGTTACGAGCAGTACTTC CASSATSYEQYF
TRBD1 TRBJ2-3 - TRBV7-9 TGTGCCAGCAGCTTATCAACAGGGGGTTCAGATACGCAGTATTTT CASSLSTGGSDTQYF
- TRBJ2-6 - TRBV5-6 TGTGCCAGCAGCTTCCTCGGGCCGATCTCTGGGGCCAACGTCCTGACTTTC CASSFLGPISGANVLTF
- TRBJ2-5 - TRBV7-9 TGTGCCAGCAGCTTACCACTCTCTTCGGGGGAGACCCAGTACTTC CASSLPLSSGETQYF
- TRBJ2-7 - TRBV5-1 TGCGCCAGCAGCTTTGGCGGCCGGTCCTCCTACGAGCAGTACTTC CASSFGGRSSYEQYF
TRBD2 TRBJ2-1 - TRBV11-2 TGTGCCAGCAGCTTAGAGGTCGGGAGGGCCTTGGAGCAGTTCTTC CASSLEVGRALEQFF